The next 32 T cell receptor beta chains were all read from a single sample in a study of T cell responses to AZD1222 COVID-19 vaccine. Repertoires were generated with immunoSEQ multiplex PCR, while TCRdb's copy carries only in-frame clones and drops some. The sample carries some 200,000 clones, 90% recorded once. The source was peripheral blood, collected on day 0 of AZD1222 vaccination. The receptors stem from an adult in good health.

This chain links TRBV9 with TRBJ1-2; 9 bases align to TRBD1. CDR1 SGDLS and CDR2 YYNGEE come from the germline V gene. The trim removed 3 bases at V and 8 bases at J, leaving 8 bases unmatched. The CDR3 runs 14 residues. The CDR3 here is CASSADRGGGGYTF. The CDR3 DNA sequence: TGTGCCAGCAGCGCGGACAGGGGTGGAGGGGGCTACACCTTC.

The chain has TRBV6-1 and TRBJ2-3; D is perhaps TRBD1 or TRBD2 (6 bases each). V lost 3 bases, J lost 5 bases, and 18 bases lay in between. CDR3 length: 16 amino acids. The germline gives CDR1 MNHNS, CDR2 SASEGT. Here the CDR3 reads CASSETITGAKDTQYF. The CDR3 DNA follows: TGTGCCAGCAGTGAGACGATAACGGGGGCGAAAGATACGCAGTATTTT.

The chain has TRBV11-2 and TRBJ2-5; 8 nucleotides align to TRBD1. The CDR3 consists of 16 residues. V was clipped by 0 bases and J by 5 bases; unmatched bases: 8. Germline CDR1 is SGHAT and CDR2 is FQNNGV. The CDR3: CASSLDRGRLQETQYF. CDR3 coding DNA: TGTGCCAGCAGCTTAGACAGGGGGCGCCTTCAGGAGACCCAGTACTTC. Using reference TRBV11-2 and TRBJ2-5 for the parts outside the CDR3, the full variable domain is EAGVAQSPRYKIIEKRQSVAFWCNPISGHATLYWYQQILGQGPKLLIQFQNNGVVDDSQLPKDRFSAERLKGVDSTLKIQPAKLEDSAVYLCASSLDRGRLQETQYFGPGTRLLVL.

This sequence joins TRBV4-3 and TRBJ1-4; 7 bases match TRBD1. CDR1 and CDR2 from the germline V gene are LGHNA and YSLEER. V gave up 4 bases and J gave up 12 bases; unmatched junction bases: 14. The CDR3 has 15 amino acids. The CDR3 nucleotides are TGCGCCAGCAGCCTCGAGGGGGCACCTGGTGTGGAACTGTTTTTT. It is translated as CASSLEGAPGVELFF.

The chain employs TRBV28 and TRBJ2-7; weak D call: TRBD2 (6 bases). Germline loops: CDR1 MDHEN, CDR2 SYDVKM. CDR3 size: 14 residues. Trimming stripped 5 bases from V and 0 bases from J, with 11 bases between. The CDR3, as DNA: TGTGCCAGCAGTCAAGACGGGAGCTCCTACGAGCAGTACTTC. Translating it yields CASSQDGSSYEQYF. Supplemented by reference TRBV28 and TRBJ2-7, the full variable domain reads DVKVTQSSRYLVKRTGEKVFLECVQDMDHENMFWYRQDPGLGLRLIYFSYDVKMKEKGDIPEGYSVSREKKERFSLILESASTNQTSMYLCASSQDGSSYEQYFGPGTRLTVT.

V and J are TRBV4-2 and TRBJ2-5, with unresolved D. V was cut by 1 base and J by 3 bases, with 6 bases left in between. Per germline, CDR1 LGHNA and CDR2 YNFKEQ. The CDR3 has 13 amino acids. CDR3 sequence (DNA): TGTGCCAGCAGCCAAGGATTTAAAGAGACCCAGTACTTC. Amino acids: CASSQGFKETQYF.

Written as DNA, the CDR3 is TGTGCCAGCAGCCGCGACGGAGTGGCGACGTTCTTC. Protein: CASSRDGVATFF. The chain joins TRBV7-9 to TRBJ2-1; D not certain. The V gene's germline CDR1 is SEHNR and CDR2 FQNEAQ (reference sequence). The CDR3 sequence is 12 residues long. V was clipped by 5 bases and J by 15 bases, with 17 bases between them.

In its sample, this clone was seen once. V gene TRBV19 combines with J gene TRBJ2-5, with TRBD2 matching over 8 bases. The germline V gene has CDR1 LNHDA and CDR2 SQIVND (reference sequence). V was pared by 3 bases and J by 1 base, with 7 bases of the junction left unmatched. CDR3 length equals 16 residues. CDR3 DNA: TGTGCCAGTAGTATTGATGGGCGGGGGGTCCAAGAGACCCAGTACTTC. Protein product: CASSIDGRGVQETQYF.

The V and J genes are TRBV7-9 and TRBJ2-2, with 8 positions matching TRBD2. The CDR3 spans 18 residues. With 6 bases clipped from V and 3 bases from J, the junction kept 15 bases outside the gene matches. The germline gives CDR1 SEHNR, CDR2 FQNEAQ (reference sequence). CDR3 loop: CASRQKVRAGVYTGELFF. The CDR3, as DNA: TGTGCCAGCAGACAGAAAGTGCGAGCGGGAGTGTACACCGGGGAGCTGTTTTTT. The complete variable domain, with remaining parts taken from reference TRBV7-9 and TRBJ2-2, reads DTGVSQNPRHKITKRGQNVTFRCDPISEHNRLYWYRQTLGQGPEFLTYFQNEAQLEKSRLLSDRFSAERPKGSFSTLEIQRTEQGDSAMYLCASRQKVRAGVYTGELFFGEGSRLTVL.

The V call is TRBV3-1 (or the pseudogene TRBV3-2), the J call TRBJ1-2; no definite D call. V was shortened by 4 bases and J by 0 bases, with 9 bases between the two germline ends. Germline V gives CDR1 LGHDT, CDR2 YNNKEL (reference sequence). The CDR3 is made up of 14 amino acids. CDR3 in DNA: TGTGCCAGCAGCCTTGGGGTAGCTAACTATGGCTACACCTTC. Its protein product is CASSLGVANYGYTF.

The V call is TRBV30, the J call TRBJ2-2; D gene unclear. Trimming cost V 0 bases and J 5 bases, with 4 bases left between them. This CDR3 is 12 amino acids long. Looked up from germline, CDR1 is GTSNPN and CDR2 is SVGIG (reference sequence). CDR3 nucleotides: TGTGCCTGGAGTGTATATACCGGGGAGCTGTTTTTT. Protein: CAWSVYTGELFF.

This chain joins TRBV2 and TRBJ1-6, with a weak D call TRBD1 (6 bases). The V end was cut by 6 bases, the J end by 9 bases, with 12 bases between. CDR3 length: 13 amino acids. The V gene's germline CDR1 is SNHLY and CDR2 FYNNEI. The CDR3 loop reads CASRGGAGSPLHF. The CDR3 DNA follows: TGTGCCAGCAGGGGGGGGGCAGGTTCACCCCTCCACTTT.

The chain recombines TRBV19 with TRBJ2-3; 7 bases are shared with TRBD1. Germline trimming cut 3 bases from V and 2 bases from J; bases unmatched to any gene: 2. The CDR3 has 14 residues. Germline loops: CDR1 LNHDA, CDR2 SQIVND (reference sequence). CDR3 sequence (DNA): TGTGCCAGTAGTATGACAGGGACCACAGATACGCAGTATTTT. Translation: CASSMTGTTDTQYF.

V usage is TRBV6-6 and J usage is TRBJ1-4, with D hard to call. Trimming stripped 2 bases from V and 4 bases from J, with 8 bases between. The CDR3 is 14 amino acids. Looked up from germline, CDR1 is MNHNY and CDR2 is SVGAGI (reference sequence). The CDR3 nucleotides are TGTGCCAGCAGTTACGGTCAGGTTAATGAAAAACTGTTTTTT. This gives the protein CASSYGQVNEKLFF.

The CDR3 nucleotides read TGTGCCATCAGTGGGGAGAGCTTCTCTGGAAACACCATATATTTT. Protein: CAISGESFSGNTIYF. The chain joins TRBV10-3 to TRBJ1-3, with no clear D. The CDR3 has 15 amino acids. Per the germline V gene, CDR1 is ENHRY and CDR2 is SYGVKD. V shed 4 bases and J shed 0 bases, with 10 bases lying between them.

The V and J genes are TRBV5-1 and TRBJ2-5, with 8 bases fitting TRBD2. The V and J ends lost 2 bases and 2 bases, in that order; junction bases with no gene match: 8. Germline lookup yields CDR1 SGHRS and CDR2 YFSETQ. The CDR3 extends over 16 amino acids. This chain's CDR3 is CASSFLGGGTQETQYF. The CDR3 bases are TGCGCCAGCAGCTTCCTTGGCGGGGGGACACAAGAGACCCAGTACTTC.

This chain connects TRBV5-1 to TRBJ1-2, with a tentative D call TRBD1 (6 bases). V lost 0 bases to trimming and J lost 5 bases, with 11 bases between them. The CDR3 spans 14 residues. Germline V gene sequence: CDR1 SGHRS, CDR2 YFSETQ. This CDR3 is CASSLDRVRYGYTF. CDR3 DNA sequence: TGCGCCAGCAGCTTGGACAGGGTTCGGTATGGCTACACCTTC.

The chain couples TRBV11-1 to TRBJ1-1, with 8 bases aligning to TRBD1. Trimming at V came to 4 bases and at J to 1 base, leaving 5 bases not matched to a gene. CDR3 length: 15 amino acids. CDR1 and CDR2 from the germline V gene are SGHAT and FQDESV (reference sequence). CDR3 nucleotide sequence: TGTGCCAGCAGCTCCCGGACAGGGTGGAACACTGAAGCTTTCTTT. The encoded protein is CASSSRTGWNTEAFF.

The CDR3 nucleotides are TGTGCCAGCAGCTTAGGGGCTGGGGGCGGACAAGAGACCCAGTACTTC. Protein product: CASSLGAGGGQETQYF. The chain has TRBV7-2 and TRBJ2-5; D possibly corresponds to TRBD1 (6 bases). The CDR3 loop spans 16 amino acids. The V end was cut by 1 base, the J end by 2 bases, with 14 bases between. From germline, CDR1 is SGHTA and CDR2 FQGNSA.

The chain recombines TRBV6-6 with TRBJ1-5; 7 bases align to TRBD1. After removal of 2 bases from V and 5 bases from J, the junction contained 0 bases not matched to a gene. The CDR3 is 13 amino acids. Looked up from germline, CDR1 is MNHNY and CDR2 is SVGAGI (reference sequence). CDR3 amino acids: CASSYGTDQPQHF. The CDR3 bases are TGTGCCAGCAGTTACGGGACAGATCAGCCCCAGCATTTT.

The J gene is TRBJ2-5, the V gene TRBV28; 8 bases are a match to TRBD1. V trimming: 5 bases; J trimming: 4 bases; junction bases outside the gene matches: 9. Per germline, CDR1 MDHEN and CDR2 SYDVKM. The CDR3 has 15 amino acids. The CDR3 sequence is CASSDRTGRGETQYF. In DNA form, the CDR3 reads TGTGCCAGCAGTGATCGGACAGGGCGTGGAGAGACCCAGTACTTC.

The chain employs TRBV28 and TRBJ2-3, with 8 bases identical to TRBD2. CDR3 length equals 15 residues. V trimming: 4 bases; J trimming: 2 bases; junction bases outside the gene matches: 5. Germline CDR1 reads MDHEN; CDR2 reads SYDVKM. The CDR3 DNA reads TGTGCCAGCAGTTGGGCGGGGGGATACACAGATACGCAGTATTTT. It specifies CASSWAGGYTDTQYF.

V is TRBV6-1 and J is TRBJ2-4, with TRBD2 identical over 7 bases. CDR3 length: 14 residues. Germline lookup yields CDR1 MNHNS and CDR2 SASEGT. With 7 bases clipped from V and 7 bases from J, the junction kept 10 bases outside the gene matches. As DNA, the CDR3 is TGTGCCAGCACCCCACCCCAGGGAGGGAACATTCAGTACTTC. Protein: CASTPPQGGNIQYF.

The chain has TRBV6-2 or TRBV6-3 and TRBJ1-1; no reliable D call. The CDR3 length is 14 residues. The V gene's germline CDR1 is MNHEY and CDR2 SVGEGT. V was pared by 2 bases and J by 2 bases, with 9 bases between. The CDR3 spells CASSYPDENTEAFF. In DNA form, the CDR3 reads TGTGCCAGCAGTTACCCCGACGAAAACACTGAAGCTTTCTTT.

The rearrangement joins TRBV7-9 to TRBJ1-4; no clear D gene. Germline V gives CDR1 SEHNR, CDR2 FQNEAQ (reference sequence). V was clipped by 3 bases and J by 1 base, with 15 bases between them. This CDR3 is built from 17 residues. The CDR3 here is CASSFVSGLGTNEKLFF. The DNA for the CDR3 is TGTGCCAGCAGCTTCGTTTCGGGGTTAGGAACTAATGAAAAACTGTTTTTT.

The chain uses TRBV6-5 and TRBJ2-7; D possibly uses TRBD1 or TRBD2 (6 bases each). This CDR3 comprises 15 residues. The V end was cut by 0 bases, the J end by 2 bases, with 11 bases between. Looked up from germline, CDR1 is MNHEY and CDR2 is SVGAGI. The CDR3 loop is CASSYSEGGPYEQYF. The CDR3 DNA is TGTGCCAGCAGTTACTCGGAGGGGGGACCCTACGAGCAGTACTTC.

This clone was seen once. The gene calls are TRBV9 and TRBJ1-3; perhaps TRBD1 as D (5 bases). Germline values: CDR1 SGDLS, CDR2 YYNGEE. The CDR3 covers 17 residues. Trimming pared 0 bases from V and 0 bases from J, leaving 13 bases between. CDR3 sequence reads: CASSVGRQSYSGNTIYF. The CDR3 DNA sequence: TGTGCCAGCAGCGTAGGACGACAGTCCTACTCTGGAAACACCATATATTTT.

This clone was seen only once. The genes are TRBV6-2 or TRBV6-3 and TRBJ1-4; D is unclear. V lost 0 bases and J lost 5, with 10 bases in between. The CDR3 sequence is 15 residues long. Germline CDR1 reads MNHEY; CDR2 reads SVGEGT. CDR3 sequence: CASSYSDTDNEKLFF. Here the CDR3 DNA reads TGTGCCAGCAGTTACTCGGATACAGACAATGAAAAACTGTTTTTT.

The chain recombines TRBV19 with TRBJ2-3; 14 nucleotides agree with TRBD2. This CDR3 is 22 amino acids long. The germline gives CDR1 LNHDA, CDR2 SQIVND (reference sequence). Germline trimming cut 5 bases from V and 1 base from J; bases unmatched to any gene: 20. The CDR3 nucleotides read TGTGCCAGTAGTGGGATCGCATTCGGACTAGCGGGAGGATTTGGCGGCACAGATACGCAGTATTTT. It is translated as CASSGIAFGLAGGFGGTDTQYF.

This clone was recorded once. The chain couples TRBV29-1 to TRBJ2-3; D is undetermined. The CDR3 length is 13 residues. V was clipped by 4 bases and J by 1 base, with 9 bases between them. The germline V gene encodes CDR1 SQVTM and CDR2 ANQGSEA. The chain's CDR3 is CSVGLRGTDTQYF. The CDR3 DNA reads as TGCAGCGTTGGTTTAAGGGGCACAGATACGCAGTATTTT.

The rearrangement joins TRBV30 to TRBJ2-5; D gene unclear. CDR1 GTSNPN and CDR2 SVGIG come from the germline V gene (reference sequence). This CDR3 region has 14 residues. V was shortened by 2 bases and J by 5 bases, with 15 bases between the two germline ends. CDR3 bases: TGTGCCTGGAGTCGTTCCCCGAGAACGGAGACCCAGTACTTC. It is translated as CAWSRSPRTETQYF.

The chain uses TRBV2 and TRBJ1-4, with D maybe TRBD1 (6 bases). The CDR3 is made up of 16 amino acids. V lost 4 bases and J lost 0, with 12 bases in between. Germline V gene data show CDR1 as SNHLY and CDR2 as FYNNEI. The CDR3 protein is CASSAQGIATNEKLFF. The CDR3 DNA follows: TGTGCCAGCAGTGCCCAGGGGATTGCAACTAATGAAAAACTGTTTTTT.